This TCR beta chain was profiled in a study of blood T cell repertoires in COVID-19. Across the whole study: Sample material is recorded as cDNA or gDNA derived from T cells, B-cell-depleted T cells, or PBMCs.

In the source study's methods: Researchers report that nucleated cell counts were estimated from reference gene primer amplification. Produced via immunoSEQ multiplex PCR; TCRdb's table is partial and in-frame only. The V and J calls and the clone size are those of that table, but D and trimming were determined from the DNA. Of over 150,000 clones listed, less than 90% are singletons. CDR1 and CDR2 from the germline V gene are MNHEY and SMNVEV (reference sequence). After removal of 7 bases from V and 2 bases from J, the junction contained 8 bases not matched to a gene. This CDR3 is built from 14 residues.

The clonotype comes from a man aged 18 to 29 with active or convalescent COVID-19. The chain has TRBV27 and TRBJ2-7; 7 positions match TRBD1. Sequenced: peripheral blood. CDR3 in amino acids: CASNPGTAPYEQYF. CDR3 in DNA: TGTGCCAGCAACCCCGGGACAGCTCCCTACGAGCAGTACTTC.